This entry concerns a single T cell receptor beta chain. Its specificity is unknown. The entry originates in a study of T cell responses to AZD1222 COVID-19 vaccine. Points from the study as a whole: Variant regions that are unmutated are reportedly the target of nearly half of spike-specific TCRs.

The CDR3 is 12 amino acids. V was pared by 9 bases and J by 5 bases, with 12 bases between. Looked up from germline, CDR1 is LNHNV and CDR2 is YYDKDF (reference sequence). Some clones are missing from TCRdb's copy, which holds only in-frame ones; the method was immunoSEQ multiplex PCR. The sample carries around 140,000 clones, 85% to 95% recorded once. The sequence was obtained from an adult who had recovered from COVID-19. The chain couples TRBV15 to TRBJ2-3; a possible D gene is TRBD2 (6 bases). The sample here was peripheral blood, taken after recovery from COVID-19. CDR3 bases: TGTGCCACTTCCTCCGGGGGAGATACGCAGTATTTT. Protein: CATSSGGDTQYF.